The clone carrying this T cell receptor beta chain was observed at least ten times. These data are taken from a study of blood T cell repertoires in COVID-19. Study background: From T cells, B-cell-depleted T cells, or PBMCs came the material, which was cDNA or gDNA.

CDR1 and CDR2 from the germline V gene are LGHNA and YNFKEQ. The CDR3 loop spans 17 amino acids. The V end was cut by 0 bases, the J end by 2 bases, with 13 bases between. Here immunoSEQ multiplex PCR was the method, and the copy in TCRdb shows in-frame clones only, minus some. The sample has 110,000 or so clones; 65% to 80% are singletons. The sample taken for sequencing was peripheral blood. The gene calls are TRBV4-2 and TRBJ2-2, with TRBD2 as a possible D gene (5 bases). The clonotype was recovered from a man between 50 and 59 years old with acute or convalescent COVID-19. The CDR3: CASSQDAASRNTGELFF. For the CDR3, the DNA is TGTGCCAGCAGCCAAGATGCGGCTAGCAGAAACACCGGGGAGCTGTTTTTT.